This entry lists 2 T cell receptor beta chains sequenced from one sample in a study of blood T cell repertoires in COVID-19. Sequenced by immunoSEQ multiplex PCR; TCRdb stores in-frame clones only, minus some. The sample lists hundreds of thousands of clones, more than 75% seen once, with about 1.6% in the top ten. Sequencing was done on a sample of peripheral blood. These receptor sequences come from a woman between 35 and 50 years old who had recovered from COVID-19.

This chain connects TRBV19 to TRBJ1-2, with TRBD1 as a possible D gene (6 bases). The CDR3 length is 14 residues. Germline V gene lookup returns CDR1 LNHDA and CDR2 SQIVND (reference sequence). Trimming cost V 8 bases and J 5 bases, with 18 bases left between them. CDR3 nucleotide sequence: TGTGCCAGTCACCCGTGGGACAACCGTTATGGCTACACCTTC. It translates to CASHPWDNRYGYTF.

The rearrangement links TRBV6-6 to TRBJ2-1, with a tentative D call TRBD2 (6 bases). Germline assignment: CDR1 MNHNY and CDR2 SVGAGI (reference sequence). The CDR3 extends over 14 amino acids. Trimming removed 0 bases from V and 8 bases from J, with 11 bases in between. CDR3 nucleotides: TGTGCCAGCAGTTACTCGACAGCGGGCCATGAGCAGTTCTTC. Its protein is CASSYSTAGHEQFF.